Detailed here is one TCR beta chain. The data were taken from a study of cytomegalovirus exposure and HLA in healthy donors. CDR3 size: 16 residues. The germline CDR1 and CDR2 sequences are MNHNS and SASEGT. Germline trimming cut 3 bases from V and 7 bases from J; bases unmatched to any gene: 8. The PCR had 60 Vbeta and 13 Jbeta primers. Repertoires were generated with immunoSEQ multiplex PCR, while TCRdb's copy carries only in-frame clones and drops some. The sample lists more than 95,000 clones, approximately 80% occurring once. Sequences were obtained from PBMCs. This receptor was taken from a woman between 35 and 50 years old in good health and CMV-seropositive. The gene calls are TRBV6-1 and TRBJ2-7; 14 bases match TRBD2. DNA for the CDR3: TGTGCCAGCAGTGACGTCCCGGGACTAGCGGGAGAAGAGCAGTACTTC. It translates to CASSDVPGLAGEEQYF.